The following is a T cell receptor beta chain sequence with its context. Its specificity is unknown. The same CDR3 is also encoded by other DNA sequences in this sample. The PCR contained 60 Vbeta and 13 Jbeta primers. Generated by immunoSEQ multiplex PCR, the TCRdb table keeps only in-frame clones and is missing some. The sample spans under 200,000 clones; the ten largest clones claim approximately 0.72%. The sample belongs to a study of cytomegalovirus exposure and HLA in healthy donors. The study, taken as a whole, reports: A missense DCLRE1C variant was associated with V- and J-gene trimming of TCR beta chains in a later analysis, and an independent cohort replicated the association. Associated with cytomegalovirus, according to the listing, were 164 TCR beta chains.

The sequencing sample was made of PBMCs. This sequence originates from a young woman in good health and CMV-seropositive.

CDR3 region: CASNPRTGGPGEQYF. In DNA, the CDR3 is TGTGCCAGCAACCCCCGGACAGGGGGCCCTGGGGAGCAGTACTTC. This chain joins TRBV6-1 and TRBJ2-7; the match to TRBD1 covers 11 bases. With 7 bases clipped from V and 7 bases from J, the junction kept 12 bases outside the gene matches. This CDR3 spans 15 amino acids. The germline V gene has CDR1 MNHNS and CDR2 SASEGT.